This TCR beta chain was sequenced for a study of control samples from healthy donors and cancer patients. Assay used: immunoSEQ multiplex PCR; TCRdb lists only in-frame clones, some missing. The repertoire has about 61,000 clones, nearly 90% of them found once; the top ten carry around 5.4%. The receptor was isolated from a man between 60 and 70 years old with colorectal cancer. The specimen sequenced was PBMCs.

As DNA, the CDR3 is TGTGCCAGCAGTAGGCAGACCTACCACGAGCAGTACTTC. Translated, it gives CASSRQTYHEQYF. V and J are TRBV27 and TRBJ2-7; D call uncertain. The V gene's germline CDR1 is MNHEY and CDR2 SMNVEV (reference sequence). The CDR3 extends over 13 amino acids. V was shortened by 5 bases and J by 5 bases, with 13 bases between the two germline ends.